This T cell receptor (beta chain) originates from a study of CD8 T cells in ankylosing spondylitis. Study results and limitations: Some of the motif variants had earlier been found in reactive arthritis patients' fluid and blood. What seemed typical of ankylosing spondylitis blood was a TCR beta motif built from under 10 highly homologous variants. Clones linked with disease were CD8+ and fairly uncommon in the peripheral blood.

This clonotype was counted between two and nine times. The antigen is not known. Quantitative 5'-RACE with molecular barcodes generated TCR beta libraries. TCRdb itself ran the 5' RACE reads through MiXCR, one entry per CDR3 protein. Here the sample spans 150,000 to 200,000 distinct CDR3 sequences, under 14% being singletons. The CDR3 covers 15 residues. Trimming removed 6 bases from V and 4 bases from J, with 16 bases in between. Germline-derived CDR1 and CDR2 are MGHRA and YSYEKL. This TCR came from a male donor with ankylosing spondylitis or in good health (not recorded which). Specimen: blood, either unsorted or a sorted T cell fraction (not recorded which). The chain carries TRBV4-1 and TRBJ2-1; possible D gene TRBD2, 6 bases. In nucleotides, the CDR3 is TGCGCCAGCAGTCTAACCTGGGGGACTTACAATGAGCAGTTCTTC. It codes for CASSLTWGTYNEQFF.